The text below deals with one T cell receptor (beta chain). Unmatched junction bases numbered 11, after V lost 2 bases and J lost 8 bases. Germline V gene data show CDR1 as LNHNV and CDR2 as YYDKDF (reference sequence). The CDR3 loop spans 16 amino acids. This entry is derived from a study of blood T cell repertoires in COVID-19. Study summary: The origin of the acute and convalescent COVID-19 samples was the United States, Italy and Spain. In each case, the material was cDNA or gDNA derived from T cells, B-cell-depleted T cells, or PBMCs.

Original analysis: It was from reference gene primer amplification that nucleated cell counts were estimated. This table comes from immunoSEQ multiplex PCR, and its TCRdb copy is limited to in-frame clones, with some not included. Clone size and the V and J calls come from that table; the DNA yielded D and trimming. Of about 240,000 clones detected, roughly 86% appear once; the ten largest clones hold 7.1%. Sequenced sample: peripheral blood. The origin of this receptor is a woman in her 70s with active or convalescent COVID-19. This chain connects TRBV15 to TRBJ1-4; TRBD1 matches 7 bases. In nucleotides, the CDR3 is TGTGCCACCAGCAGACTAGTAGGGACAGTGGAGGAAAAACTGTTTTTT. Protein sequence: CATSRLVGTVEEKLFF.